The 21 T cell receptor beta chains presented below share a single source sample, sequenced in a study of T cells after yellow fever vaccination. A single record per CDR3 protein comes from TCRdb applying MiXCR to the 5' RACE reads. The sample lists some 100,000 distinct CDR3 sequences; more than 5.5% were seen once. The sample was CD4+ T cells sorted from PBMCs, taken around 45 days after the first yellow fever vaccination. The receptors derive from a man aged 18 to 35 who received the YFV17D yellow fever vaccine.

This clonotype came up many times. The genes are TRBV6-6 and TRBJ1-1; a possible D gene is TRBD1 (5 bases). The CDR3 runs to 12 residues. The V end was cut by 6 bases, the J end by 6 bases, with 11 bases between. Per germline, CDR1 MNHNY and CDR2 SVGAGI (reference sequence). The CDR3 reads CASSPGGSEAFF. Here the CDR3 DNA reads TGTGCCAGCAGCCCCGGGGGGTCTGAAGCTTTCTTT.

Ten or more counts support this clonotype. This sequence joins TRBV7-3 and TRBJ2-5; 8 nucleotides line up with TRBD2. The CDR3 runs to 20 residues. Trimming cost V 0 bases and J 5 bases; bases outside gene matches: 20. The germline CDR1 and CDR2 sequences are SGHTA and FQGTGA. CDR3 DNA: TGTGCCAGCAGCTTAACCCTGTTCGTCGGCGGGACTAGATGGGGGGAGACCCAGTACTTC. Protein: CASSLTLFVGGTRWGETQYF.

The CDR3 region has the DNA TGTGCCAGCAGCTGGGATACGCAGTATTTT. Its translation: CASSWDTQYF. The V call is TRBV12-3 or TRBV12-4, the J call TRBJ2-3, with D hard to call. The V end lost 6 bases, the J end lost 6 bases, and 4 bases lay between the germline ends. The CDR3 runs 10 residues.

This clonotype was seen ten or more times. J is TRBJ1-2 and V is TRBV3-1; D is undetermined. V lost 3 bases, J lost 7 bases, and 15 bases lay in between. The germline V gene has CDR1 LGHDT and CDR2 YNNKEL (reference sequence). This CDR3 has 14 residues. The CDR3 here is CASSHSWDDVGYTF. Here the CDR3 DNA reads TGTGCCAGCAGCCATTCCTGGGATGACGTTGGCTACACCTTC.

There are many counts of this clonotype. The chain has TRBV20-1 and TRBJ2-7, with D tentatively TRBD1 (6 bases). V lost 2 bases to trimming and J lost 7 bases, with 18 bases between them. The germline gives CDR1 DFQATT, CDR2 SNEGSKA (reference sequence). The CDR3 length is 14 residues. The CDR3 here is CSARTGTARGEQYV. Written as DNA, the CDR3 is TGCAGTGCTAGAACAGGGACCGCTCGGGGAGAGCAGTACGTC.

The chain carries TRBV2 and TRBJ1-5, with TRBD1 as a possible D gene (6 bases). CDR1 and CDR2 (germline): SNHLY, FYNNEI. Trimming took off 6 bases at V and 7 bases at J, with 16 bases between the two ends. The CDR3 spans 14 residues. The CDR3 here is CASRGSLQGQPQHF. The CDR3 nucleotides read TGTGCCAGCAGGGGTAGTCTACAGGGCCAGCCCCAGCATTTT.

This clonotype was observed many times. The chain carries TRBV7-9 and TRBJ1-1; 8 bases line up with TRBD1. The V and J ends lost 5 bases and 6 bases, in that order; junction bases with no gene match: 8. This CDR3 is built from 14 residues. The V gene's germline CDR1 is SEHNR and CDR2 FQNEAQ (reference sequence). CDR3 bases: TGTGCCAGCAGCATGCAGGGGGCGCGCCCTGAAGCTTTCTTT. The encoded protein is CASSMQGARPEAFF.

This clonotype showed up many times. This chain uses TRBV4-3 with TRBJ2-3, with D uncertain. Deletions cut 4 bases from V and 0 bases from J, with 11 bases between. The CDR3 is 15 residues long. Germline CDR1 is LGHNA and CDR2 is YSLEER. The CDR3 DNA sequence: TGCGCCAGCAGCCTGGGTCTCTCTAGCACAGATACGCAGTATTTT. It encodes CASSLGLSSTDTQYF.

This clonotype was detected many times. This sequence joins TRBV12-3 or TRBV12-4 and TRBJ2-3; the D gene is possibly TRBD2 (5 bases). The V end lost 7 bases, the J end lost 8 bases, and 10 bases lay between the germline ends. The CDR3 extends over 11 amino acids. The CDR3 DNA sequence: TGTGCCAGCACGCTCGGAGGTACGCAGTATTTT. Its translation is CASTLGGTQYF.

This clonotype was seen ten or more times. The chain employs TRBV13 and TRBJ2-6; no firm D call. The CDR3 covers 13 residues. The V gene's germline CDR1 is PRHDT and CDR2 FYEKMQ (reference sequence). Trimming removed 5 bases at V and 0 bases at J, with 2 bases between. CDR3 bases: TGTGCCAGCAGCCGCTCTGGGGCCAACGTCCTGACTTTC. It translates to CASSRSGANVLTF. The full variable domain, in which reference TRBV13 and TRBJ2-6 provide the parts outside the CDR3, is AAGVIQSPRHLIKEKRETATLKCYPIPRHDTVYWYQQGPGQDPQFLISFYEKMQSDKGSIPDRFSAQQFSDYHSELNMSSLELGDSALYFCASSRSGANVLTFGAGSRLTVL.

Many counts were recorded for this clonotype. A junction end diverges from the germline sequence, so it may reflect a read error. The gene calls are TRBV5-4 and TRBJ2-3, with D possibly TRBD2 on 5 matching bases. The CDR3 totals 16 residues. Germline CDR1 SGHNT, CDR2 YYREEE (reference sequence). This chain's CDR3 is CASSKDSTGRPDTQYF. The CDR3 bases are TGTGCCAGCAGCAAGGACTCGACGGGCCGCCCAGACACGCAGTATTTT. Full variable domain (missing parts from reference TRBV5-4 and TRBJ2-3): ETGVTQSPTHLIKTRGQQVTLRCSSQSGHNTVSWYQQALGQGPQFIFQYYREEENGRGNFPPRFSGLQFPNYSSELNVNALELDDSALYLCASSKDSTGRPDTQYFGPGTRLTVL.

The chain couples TRBV7-2 to TRBJ2-1; maybe TRBD2 (5 bases). Germline V CDR1 and CDR2: SGHTA, FQGNSA. The CDR3 covers 11 residues. V lost 1 base and J 13 bases, leaving 8 bases between the germline ends. CDR3 DNA: TGTGCCAGCAGCTTAGGCGGGCCTCAGTTCTTC. It is translated as CASSLGGPQFF.

This clonotype has at least ten counts. The chain has TRBV7-9 and TRBJ2-7; 9 nucleotides agree with TRBD1. In germline, CDR1 is SEHNR, CDR2 FQNEAQ (reference sequence). CDR3 size: 17 residues. After removal of 5 bases from V and 0 bases from J, the junction contained 11 bases not matched to a gene. CDR3: CASSPYTGGGSSYEQYF. The CDR3 DNA sequence: TGTGCCAGCAGCCCATACACAGGGGGCGGGAGCTCCTACGAGCAGTACTTC. The whole variable domain, remainder taken from reference TRBV7-9 and TRBJ2-7, is DTGVSQNPRHKITKRGQNVTFRCDPISEHNRLYWYRQTLGQGPEFLTYFQNEAQLEKSRLLSDRFSAERPKGSFSTLEIQRTEQGDSAMYLCASSPYTGGGSSYEQYFGPGTRLTVT.

The V call is TRBV27, the J call TRBJ2-2; D remains unclear. This CDR3 spans 12 amino acids. V dropped 4 bases and J dropped 5 bases, with 5 bases sitting between them. Germline loops: CDR1 MNHEY, CDR2 SMNVEV (reference sequence). CDR3 coding DNA: TGTGCCAGCAGTTACGTTACCGGGGAGCTGTTTTTT. Its protein is CASSYVTGELFF.

J is TRBJ2-7 and V is TRBV20-1, with TRBD2 matching over 11 bases. After removal of 3 bases from V and 0 bases from J, the junction contained 4 bases not matched to a gene. This CDR3 comprises 15 residues. The V gene's germline CDR1 is DFQATT and CDR2 SNEGSKA (reference sequence). The CDR3 nucleotides read TGCAGTGCTAGGGGGACTAGCGGCTACTCCTACGAGCAGTACTTC. This codes for CSARGTSGYSYEQYF.

This clonotype came up many times. The chain links TRBV28 to TRBJ2-7, with D perhaps matching TRBD1 (5 bases). Trimming took off 6 bases at V and 5 bases at J, with 11 bases between the two ends. The germline CDR1 and CDR2 sequences are MDHEN and SYDVKM. The CDR3 totals 12 residues. The CDR3 reads CASRGEPNEQYF. The CDR3 DNA reads as TGTGCCAGCAGAGGGGAACCCAACGAGCAGTACTTC.

This clonotype showed up just a few times. The chain couples TRBV7-9 to TRBJ2-1; 12 bases line up with TRBD2. The CDR3 contains 16 residues. CDR1 SEHNR and CDR2 FQNEAQ come from the germline V gene (reference sequence). V trimming: 1 base; J trimming: 2 bases; junction bases outside the gene matches: 0. The CDR3 protein is CASSLGLAGAYNEQFF. In nucleotides, the CDR3 is TGTGCCAGCAGCTTAGGACTAGCGGGGGCCTACAATGAGCAGTTCTTC.

This clonotype was observed many times. This chain connects TRBV20-1 to TRBJ1-5; D unresolved. CDR1 and CDR2 from the germline V gene are DFQATT and SNEGSKA (reference sequence). CDR3 length equals 13 residues. V dropped 3 bases and J dropped 9 bases, with 15 bases sitting between them. CDR3 loop: CSARGRMAGPQHF. In DNA form, the CDR3 reads TGCAGTGCTAGGGGGAGGATGGCGGGGCCCCAGCATTTT.

This clonotype showed up many times. This chain links TRBV6-1 with TRBJ2-7, with a weak D call TRBD1 (6 bases). The CDR3 contains 14 residues. The germline CDR1 and CDR2 sequences are MNHNS and SASEGT. The V end was cut by 6 bases, the J end by 0 bases, with 12 bases between. The CDR3 region has the DNA TGTGCCAGCAGACCCAGGGGTGGCTCCTACGAGCAGTACGTC. Protein: CASRPRGGSYEQYV.

This clonotype has a count of ten or more. The chain recombines TRBV29-1 with TRBJ2-7; D is unresolved. The V end lost 6 bases, the J end lost 0 bases, and 9 bases lay between the germline ends. The CDR3 consists of 12 residues. Germline-derived CDR1 and CDR2 are SQVTM and ANQGSEA. Here the CDR3 reads CSVAPHSYEQYF. The CDR3 DNA reads as TGCAGCGTCGCCCCTCACTCCTACGAGCAGTACTTC.

In this sample, this clonotype turned up a few times. This chain uses TRBV4-3 with TRBJ2-1, with 11 nucleotides matching TRBD2. CDR3 length: 15 amino acids. Germline V gene data show CDR1 as LGHNA and CDR2 as YSLEER. Losses at the gene ends were 1 base for V and 9 bases for J; bases not matched to a gene: 5. The DNA of the CDR3 is TGCGCCAGCAGCCAAGGTAGCGGGGGGGCGGCTGAGCAGTTCTTC. Translation gives CASSQGSGGAAEQFF.